This T cell receptor (beta chain) appears in the sequencing data of a study of T cell changes during pregnancy in multiple sclerosis. Using immunoSEQ multiplex PCR, the repertoire was profiled, and TCRdb retains in-frame clones only, with some absent. The repertoire has some 42,000 clones, approximately 94% of them found once; the top ten carry around 0.58%. The receptor comes from a female donor with multiple sclerosis, enrolled in a pregnancy study. The sequencing here drew on CD4+ T cells from peripheral blood mononuclear cells, taken in the third trimester of pregnancy.

CDR3 protein: CASNIQGASTDTQYF. DNA of the CDR3: TGCGCCAGCAATATACAGGGGGCAAGCACAGATACGCAGTATTTT. V gene TRBV23-1 combines with J gene TRBJ2-3; 9 bases agree with TRBD1. TRBV23-1 is placed among ORFs of uncertain function. J gave up 0 bases and V 7 bases, and 5 bases lay outside the gene matches. The CDR3 covers 15 residues.